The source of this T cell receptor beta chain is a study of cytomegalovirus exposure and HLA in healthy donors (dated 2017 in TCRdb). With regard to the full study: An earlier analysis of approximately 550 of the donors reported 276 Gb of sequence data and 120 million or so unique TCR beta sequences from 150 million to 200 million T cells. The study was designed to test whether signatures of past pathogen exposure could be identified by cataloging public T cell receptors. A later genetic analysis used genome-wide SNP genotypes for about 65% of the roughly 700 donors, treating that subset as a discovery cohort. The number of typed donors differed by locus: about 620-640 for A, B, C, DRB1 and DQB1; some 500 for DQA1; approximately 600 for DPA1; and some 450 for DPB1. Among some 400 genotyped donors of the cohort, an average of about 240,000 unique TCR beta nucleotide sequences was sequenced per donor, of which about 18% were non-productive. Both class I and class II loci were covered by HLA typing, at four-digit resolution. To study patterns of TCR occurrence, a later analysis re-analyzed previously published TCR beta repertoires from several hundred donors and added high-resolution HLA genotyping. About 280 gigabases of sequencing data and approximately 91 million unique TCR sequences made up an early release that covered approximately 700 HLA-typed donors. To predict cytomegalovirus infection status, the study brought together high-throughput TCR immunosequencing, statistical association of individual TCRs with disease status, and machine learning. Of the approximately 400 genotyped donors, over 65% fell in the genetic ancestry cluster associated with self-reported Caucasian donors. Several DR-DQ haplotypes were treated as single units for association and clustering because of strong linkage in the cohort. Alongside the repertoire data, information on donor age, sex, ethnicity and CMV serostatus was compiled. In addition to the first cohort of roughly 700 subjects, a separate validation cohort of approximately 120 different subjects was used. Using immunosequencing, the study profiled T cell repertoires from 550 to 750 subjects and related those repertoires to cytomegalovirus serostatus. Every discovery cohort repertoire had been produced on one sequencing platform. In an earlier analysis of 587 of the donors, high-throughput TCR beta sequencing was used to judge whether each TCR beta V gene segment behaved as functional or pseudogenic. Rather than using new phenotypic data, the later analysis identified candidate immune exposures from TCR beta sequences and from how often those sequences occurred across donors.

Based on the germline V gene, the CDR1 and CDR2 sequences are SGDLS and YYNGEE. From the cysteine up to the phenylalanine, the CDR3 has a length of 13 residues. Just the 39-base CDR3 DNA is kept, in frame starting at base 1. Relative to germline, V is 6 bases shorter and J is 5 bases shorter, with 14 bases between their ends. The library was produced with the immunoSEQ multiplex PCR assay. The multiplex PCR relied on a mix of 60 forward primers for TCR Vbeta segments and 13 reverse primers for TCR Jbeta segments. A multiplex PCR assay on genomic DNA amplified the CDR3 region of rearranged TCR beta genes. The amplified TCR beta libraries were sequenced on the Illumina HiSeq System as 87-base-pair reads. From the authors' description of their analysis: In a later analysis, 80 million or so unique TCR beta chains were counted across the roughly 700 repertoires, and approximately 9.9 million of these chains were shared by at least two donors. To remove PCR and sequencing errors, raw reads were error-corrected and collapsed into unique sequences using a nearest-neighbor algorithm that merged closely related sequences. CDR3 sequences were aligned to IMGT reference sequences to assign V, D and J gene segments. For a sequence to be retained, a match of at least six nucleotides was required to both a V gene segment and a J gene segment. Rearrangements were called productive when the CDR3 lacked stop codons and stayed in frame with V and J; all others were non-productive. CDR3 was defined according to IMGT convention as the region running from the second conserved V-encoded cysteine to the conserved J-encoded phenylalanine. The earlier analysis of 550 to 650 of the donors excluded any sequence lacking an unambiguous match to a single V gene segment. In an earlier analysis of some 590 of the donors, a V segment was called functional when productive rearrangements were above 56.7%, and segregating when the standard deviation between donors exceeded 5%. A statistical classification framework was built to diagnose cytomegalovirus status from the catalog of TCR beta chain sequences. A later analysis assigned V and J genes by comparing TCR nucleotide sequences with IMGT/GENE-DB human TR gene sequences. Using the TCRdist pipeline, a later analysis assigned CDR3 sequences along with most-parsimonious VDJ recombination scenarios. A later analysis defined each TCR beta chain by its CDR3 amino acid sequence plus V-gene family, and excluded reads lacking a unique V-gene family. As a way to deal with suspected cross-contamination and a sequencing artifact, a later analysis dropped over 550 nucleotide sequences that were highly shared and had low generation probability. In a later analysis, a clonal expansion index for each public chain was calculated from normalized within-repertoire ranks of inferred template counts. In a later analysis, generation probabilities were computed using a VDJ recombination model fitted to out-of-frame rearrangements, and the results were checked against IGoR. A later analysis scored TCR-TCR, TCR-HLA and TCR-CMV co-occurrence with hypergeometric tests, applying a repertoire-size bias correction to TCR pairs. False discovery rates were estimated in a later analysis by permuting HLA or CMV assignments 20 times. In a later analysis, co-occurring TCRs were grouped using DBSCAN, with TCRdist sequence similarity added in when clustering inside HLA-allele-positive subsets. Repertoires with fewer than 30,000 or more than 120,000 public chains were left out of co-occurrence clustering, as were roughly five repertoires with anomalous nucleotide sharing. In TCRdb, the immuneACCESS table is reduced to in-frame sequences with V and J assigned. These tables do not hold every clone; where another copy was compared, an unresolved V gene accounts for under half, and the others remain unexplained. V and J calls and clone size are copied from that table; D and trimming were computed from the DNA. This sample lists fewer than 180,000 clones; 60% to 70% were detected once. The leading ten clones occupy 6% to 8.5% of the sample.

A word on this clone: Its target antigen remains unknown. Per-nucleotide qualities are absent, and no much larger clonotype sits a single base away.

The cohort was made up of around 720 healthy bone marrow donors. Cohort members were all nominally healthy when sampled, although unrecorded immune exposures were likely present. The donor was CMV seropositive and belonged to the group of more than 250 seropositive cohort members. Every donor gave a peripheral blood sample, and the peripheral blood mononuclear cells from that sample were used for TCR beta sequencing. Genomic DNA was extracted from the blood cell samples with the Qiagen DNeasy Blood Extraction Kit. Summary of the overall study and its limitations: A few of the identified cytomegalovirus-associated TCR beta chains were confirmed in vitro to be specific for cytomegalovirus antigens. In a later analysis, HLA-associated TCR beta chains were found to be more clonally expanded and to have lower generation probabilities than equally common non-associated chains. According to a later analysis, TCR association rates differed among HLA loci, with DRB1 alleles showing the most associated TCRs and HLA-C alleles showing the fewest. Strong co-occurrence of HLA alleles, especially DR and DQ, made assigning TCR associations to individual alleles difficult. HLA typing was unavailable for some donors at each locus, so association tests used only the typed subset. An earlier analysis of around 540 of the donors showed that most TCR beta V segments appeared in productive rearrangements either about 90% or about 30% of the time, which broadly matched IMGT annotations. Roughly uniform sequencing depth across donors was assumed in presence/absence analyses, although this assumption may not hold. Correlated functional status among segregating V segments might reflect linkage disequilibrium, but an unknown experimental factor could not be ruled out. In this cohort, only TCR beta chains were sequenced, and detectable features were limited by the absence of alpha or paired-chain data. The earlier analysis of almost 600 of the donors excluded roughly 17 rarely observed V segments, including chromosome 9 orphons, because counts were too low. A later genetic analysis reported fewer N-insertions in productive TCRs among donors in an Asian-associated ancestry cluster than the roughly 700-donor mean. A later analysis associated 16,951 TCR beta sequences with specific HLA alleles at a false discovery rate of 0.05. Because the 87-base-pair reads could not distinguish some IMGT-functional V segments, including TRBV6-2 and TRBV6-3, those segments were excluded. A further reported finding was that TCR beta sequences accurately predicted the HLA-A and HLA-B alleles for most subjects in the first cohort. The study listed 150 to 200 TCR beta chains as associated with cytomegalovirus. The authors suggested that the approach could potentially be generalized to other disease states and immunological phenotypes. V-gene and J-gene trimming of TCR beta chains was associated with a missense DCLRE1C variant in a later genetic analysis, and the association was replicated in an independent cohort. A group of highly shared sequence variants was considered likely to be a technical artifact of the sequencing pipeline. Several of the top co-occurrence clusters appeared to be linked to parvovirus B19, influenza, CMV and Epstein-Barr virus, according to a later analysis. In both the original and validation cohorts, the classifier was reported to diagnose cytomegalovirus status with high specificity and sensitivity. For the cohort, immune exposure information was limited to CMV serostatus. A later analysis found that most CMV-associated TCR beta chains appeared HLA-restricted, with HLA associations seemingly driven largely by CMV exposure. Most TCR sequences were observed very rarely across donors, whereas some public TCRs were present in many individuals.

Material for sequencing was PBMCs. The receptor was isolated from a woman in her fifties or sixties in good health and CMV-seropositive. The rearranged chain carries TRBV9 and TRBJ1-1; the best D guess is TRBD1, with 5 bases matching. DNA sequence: TGTGCCAGCAACCCAGGGTGTGTTACTGAAGCTTTCTTT. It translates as CASNPGCVTEAFF. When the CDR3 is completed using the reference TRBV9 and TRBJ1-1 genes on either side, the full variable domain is DSGVTQTPKHLITATGQRVTLRCSPRSGDLSVYWYQQSLDQGLQFLIQYYNGEERAKGNILERFSAQQFPDLHSELNLSSLELGDSALYFCASNPGCVTEAFFGQGTRLTVV.